This T cell receptor beta chain came from a study of OX40 agonist ivuxolimab in advanced cancers. In regard to this clone: As yet, its antigen is unknown.

Study-wide findings and caveats: Expanded peripheral T cells had an undetermined antigen specificity.

Sequencing was performed with immunoSEQ multiplex PCR; in TCRdb, only in-frame clones are kept and a portion is missing. The table lists 25,000 to 30,000 clones, more than 65% of them singletons. CDR1 MNHEY and CDR2 SVGAGI come from the germline V gene. V lost 5 bases to trimming and J lost 5 bases, with 15 bases between them. The length of the CDR3 is 15 residues. Specimen: CD4+ or CD8+ T cells sorted from blood, collected in a trial of the OX40 agonist ivuxolimab. The chain joins TRBV6-5 to TRBJ1-4; maybe TRBD1 (6 bases). The TCR originated in an adult with an advanced solid tumor such as melanoma, head and neck, liver or kidney cancer. Written as DNA, the CDR3 is TGTGCCAGCAGTACTGGAGGGGGGTGGAATGAAAAACTGTTTTTT. It encodes CASSTGGGWNEKLFF.